The rows below give T cell receptor beta chains drawn from one sample of a study of control samples from healthy donors and cancer patients. Sequenced by immunoSEQ multiplex PCR; TCRdb stores in-frame clones only, minus some. The sample has over 120,000 clones, about 91% seen once; the top ten hold about 3%. The sample consisted of blood. Receptors were obtained from a man aged 30 to 39 in good health. Both conserved end residues are part of each CDR3. Each record gives: D gene, J gene, V gene, clone size, CDR3 protein, CDR3 DNA. A D gene is named only where the DNA matches it firmly. Some rows have no size entry. The others give once, few or many, or a class for an expanded clone.

>TRBD2|TRBJ2-2|TRBV9|NA
CASSVLGTSLAGELFF
TGTGCCAGCAGCGTCCTCGGGACTAGCTTGGCCGGGGAGCTGTTTTTT
>NA|TRBJ2-6|TRBV2|NA
CASGPNAIAGANVLTF
TGTGCCAGCGGCCCCAACGCGATTGCGGGGGCCAACGTCCTGACTTTC
>TRBD1|TRBJ1-2|TRBV6-5|NA
CASVGQGAGGYTF
TGTGCCAGCGTCGGACAGGGGGCCGGTGGCTACACCTTC
>NA|TRBJ1-2|TRBV11-2|NA
CASSLDQLSSNGYTF
TGTGCCAGCAGCTTAGATCAACTGTCCAGTAATGGCTACACCTTC
>TRBD2|TRBJ2-7|TRBV6-5|NA
CASERGGSYEQYF
TGTGCCAGTGAGCGGGGGGGCAGCTACGAGCAGTACTTC
>NA|TRBJ2-4|TRBV5-4|once
CASSSSGGENIQYF
TGTGCCAGCAGCTCTTCAGGGGGGGAAAACATTCAGTACTTC
>TRBD1|TRBJ1-1|TRBV27|NA
CASSLGQGVSEAFF
TGTGCCAGCAGTTTAGGGCAGGGGGTAAGTGAAGCTTTCTTT
>NA|TRBJ1-5|TRBV19|NA
CASSIGGWGSNQPQHF
TGTGCCAGTAGTATAGGGGGCTGGGGTAGCAATCAGCCCCAGCATTTT
>TRBD1|TRBJ2-3|TRBV11-2|NA
CASSLGTGPTDTQYF
TGTGCCAGCAGCTTAGGGACAGGGCCCACAGATACGCAGTATTTT
>NA|TRBJ1-2|TRBV9|NA
CASSEPGPNGYTF
TGTGCCAGCAGCGAGCCGGGGCCCAATGGCTACACCTTC
>TRBD1|TRBJ1-3|TRBV9|NA
CASSAIQGAGGNTIYF
TGTGCCAGCAGCGCCATACAGGGGGCTGGTGGAAACACCATATATTTT
>TRBD1|TRBJ1-1|TRBV18|NA
CASSPGQEKNTEAFF
TGTGCCAGCTCACCAGGACAGGAGAAGAACACTGAAGCTTTCTTT
>NA|TRBJ2-1|TRBV9|NA
CASSVNGEYNEQFF
TGTGCCAGCAGCGTAAACGGGGAGTACAATGAGCAGTTCTTC
>TRBD2|TRBJ2-3|TRBV29-1|once
CSVAITSGAVDTQYF
TGCAGCGTTGCGATCACTAGCGGGGCGGTAGATACGCAGTATTTT
>TRBD1|TRBJ1-4|TRBV5-1|NA
CASSLEGTGAKKLFF
TGCGCCAGCAGCTTGGAGGGGACAGGGGCGAAAAAACTGTTTTTT
>NA|TRBJ2-7|TRBV5-3|NA
CARSLNGTDSYEQYF
TGTGCCAGAAGCTTGAACGGGACGGACTCCTACGAGCAGTACTTC
>TRBD1|TRBJ1-2|TRBV24-1|NA
CATSAQAGGVSGYTF
TGTGCCACCAGTGCCCAGGCAGGGGGCGTGAGTGGCTACACCTTC
>NA|TRBJ1-4|TRBV9|NA
CASSGAPSTNEKLFF
TGTGCCAGCAGTGGAGCCCCTTCAACTAATGAAAAACTGTTTTTT
>TRBD1|TRBJ1-1|TRBV10-1|few
CASSVDRGRKREAFF
TGCGCCAGCAGTGTGGACAGGGGGCGTAAACGGGAAGCTTTCTTT
>TRBD1|TRBJ2-7|TRBV19|NA
CASSFLRTGTGESYEQYF
TGTGCCAGTAGTTTCTTACGTACGGGGACAGGGGAGTCCTACGAGCAGTACTTC
>NA|TRBJ1-6|TRBV5-1|NA
CASTMTRAGNSPLHF
TGCGCCAGCACGATGACCAGGGCTGGGAATTCACCCCTCCACTTT
>NA|TRBJ1-6|TRBV11-2|NA
CASSWTASYNSPLHF
TGTGCCAGCAGTTGGACAGCTTCCTATAATTCACCCCTCCACTTT
>NA|TRBJ1-1|TRBV11-1|NA
CASSPKSVGPTPAFF
TGTGCCAGCAGCCCCAAATCGGTTGGACCAACCCCAGCTTTCTTT
>NA|TRBJ2-7|TRBV11-2|few
CASSSAYEQYF
TGTGCCAGCAGCTCCGCCTACGAGCAGTACTTC
>NA|TRBJ1-1|TRBV4-1|few
CASSQRTLNTEAFF
TGCGCCAGCAGCCAAAGGACACTGAACACTGAAGCTTTCTTT
>TRBD2|TRBJ2-7|TRBV7-3|once
CASSLTGGAYEQYF
TGTGCCAGCAGCTTAACCGGGGGGGCCTACGAGCAGTACTTC
>NA|TRBJ2-7|TRBV2|NA
CASSEAEAYEQYF
TGTGCCAGCAGTGAAGCCGAAGCATACGAGCAGTACTTC
>NA|TRBJ2-1|TRBV10-2|NA
CASSDAGALNEQFF
TGCGCCAGCAGTGATGCAGGTGCCCTCAATGAGCAGTTCTTC
>TRBD2|TRBJ2-1|TRBV19|NA
CASSIGTSFYEQFF
TGTGCCAGTAGTATAGGGACTAGTTTCTATGAGCAGTTCTTC
>NA|TRBJ2-3|TRBV19|NA
CASSIQPGSSTDTQYF
TGTGCCAGTAGTATCCAGCCAGGGAGTAGCACAGATACGCAGTATTTT
>TRBD1|TRBJ2-1|TRBV28|NA
CASTPTGTGAKQFF
TGTGCCAGCACACCAACCGGGACAGGGGCAAAGCAGTTCTTC
>NA|TRBJ2-3|TRBV18|NA
CASSLRTDTQYF
TGTGCCAGCTCACTACGTACAGATACGCAGTATTTT
>NA|TRBJ2-7|TRBV12-3/TRBV12-4|NA
CASSLTTGYEQYF
TGTGCCAGCAGCCTAACTACAGGATACGAGCAGTACTTC
>TRBD2|TRBJ2-3|TRBV5-1|NA
CASSHRTTSGGADTQYF
TGCGCCAGCAGCCACAGGACAACTAGCGGGGGCGCAGATACGCAGTATTTT
>TRBD2|TRBJ2-1|TRBV19|NA
CASSMGRGGPSYNEQFF
TGTGCCAGTAGTATGGGGCGGGGGGGCCCCTCCTACAATGAGCAGTTCTTC
>TRBD2|TRBJ2-3|TRBV11-3|NA
CASSATSGITDTQYF
TGTGCCAGCAGCGCGACTAGCGGTATCACAGATACGCAGTATTTT
>TRBD1|TRBJ2-7|TRBV10-2|NA
CASSPPGQGGSEQYF
TGCGCCAGCAGCCCTCCGGGACAGGGTGGGTCCGAGCAGTACTTC
>NA|TRBJ1-3|TRBV10-2|NA
CASSESFRSSGNTIYF
TGCGCCAGCAGTGAGTCGTTCCGCAGCTCTGGAAACACCATATATTTT
>NA|TRBJ1-3|TRBV23-1|NA
CASSQIISTGSLNTIYF
TGCGCCAGCAGTCAAATAATTTCTACGGGTTCCCTAAACACCATATATTTT
>NA|TRBJ1-1|TRBV5-1|NA
CASSQSATGPLNTEAFF
TGCGCCAGCAGCCAATCGGCGACAGGCCCCTTGAACACTGAAGCTTTCTTT
>NA|TRBJ1-2|TRBV14|few
CASSLQGYGYTF
TGTGCCAGCAGCCTACAGGGTTATGGCTACACCTTC
>NA|TRBJ1-1|TRBV7-2|NA
CASTSGTTEAFF
TGTGCCAGCACCTCCGGGACGACTGAAGCTTTCTTT
>NA|TRBJ2-1|TRBV28|NA
CASSFLNRSPNEQFF
TGTGCCAGCAGTTTTCTTAACAGGTCGCCTAATGAGCAGTTCTTC
>TRBD1|TRBJ1-3|TRBV9|NA
CASSADRGTGNTIYF
TGTGCCAGCAGCGCCGACAGGGGGACCGGAAACACCATATATTTT
>NA|TRBJ1-3|TRBV6-5|once
CASSSSPGRNTIYF
TGTGCCAGCAGTTCGAGCCCCGGAAGGAACACCATATATTTT
>NA|TRBJ1-6|TRBV11-2|NA
CASSSAGVTLHF
TGTGCCAGCAGCTCAGCAGGGGTTACCCTCCACTTT
>TRBD2|TRBJ2-3|TRBV3-1/TRBV3-2|NA
CASSQEALAGGATQYF
TGTGCCAGCAGCCAAGAGGCCCTAGCGGGGGGTGCTACGCAGTATTTT
>NA|TRBJ1-6|TRBV30|once
CAWRAVRYDSPLHF
TGTGCCTGGAGGGCGGTGAGGTATGATTCACCCCTCCACTTT
>NA|TRBJ1-6|TRBV30|NA
CAWSVPGNSPLHF
TGTGCCTGGAGTGTACCGGGTAATTCACCCCTCCACTTT
>NA|TRBJ2-1|TRBV12-3/TRBV12-4|NA
CASSIRPNEQFF
TGTGCCAGCAGCATCCGGCCTAATGAGCAGTTCTTC
>NA|TRBJ2-7|TRBV29-1|NA
CSVLTMESSYEQYF
TGCAGCGTCCTGACGATGGAGAGCTCCTACGAGCAGTACTTC
>TRBD1|TRBJ1-6|TRBV6-1|once
CASSETGTGLWSLHF
TGTGCCAGCAGTGAGACCGGGACAGGGTTGTGGTCCCTCCACTTT
>NA|TRBJ1-2|TRBV2|NA
CASSRQSNYGYTF
TGTGCCAGCAGTAGACAGTCTAACTATGGCTACACCTTC
>TRBD1|TRBJ1-4|TRBV6-5|NA
CASRQGSTNEKLFF
TGTGCCAGCAGACAGGGGTCCACTAATGAAAAACTGTTTTTT
>NA|TRBJ1-1|TRBV28|NA
CASSSTGTTEAFF
TGTGCCAGCAGTTCTACAGGGACCACTGAAGCTTTCTTT